A selection of T cell receptor beta chains follows, all from one sample in a study of T cells in Graves' hyperthyroidism and ophthalmopathy. Using its own MiXCR run on the multiplex PCR reads, TCRdb lists one record per CDR3 protein. The sample lists a few hundred thousand distinct CDR3 sequences, 40% to 55% seen once, with 7.5% to 8.5% in the top ten. The sequenced material came from peripheral blood or thyroid tissue (not recorded which). The receptor set was obtained from a woman aged 18-30 years with Graves' hyperthyroidism. Both conserved end residues are part of each CDR3. The order of the fields is clone size, J gene, V gene, CDR3 protein. For some rows the clone size is stated as once, few or many, or as a class when expanded; others skip it.

once TRBJ1-4 TRBV20-1 CSARGDRGEKLFF
. TRBJ2-2 TRBV7-8 CASSLRPVPGELFF
. TRBJ2-4 TRBV7-8 CASSFGQGDIQYF
. TRBJ1-6 TRBV24-1 CATSGGTVYNSPLHF
many TRBJ1-4 TRBV2 CASSPDRVGEKLFF
few TRBJ1-2 TRBV10-3 CAISDPGQGYGYTF
many TRBJ2-7 TRBV10-2 CASSEVGRQYF
. TRBJ1-6 TRBV20-1 CSARAGTNGALLNSPLHF
many TRBJ1-6 TRBV2 CASSDSPLLGDTLHF
. . TRBV29-1 CSVETGGYLTDTQYF
many TRBJ2-7 TRBV3-1 CASSQSGTANEQYF
many TRBJ2-5 TRBV5-1 CASSLGLAGQETQYF
. TRBJ2-5 TRBV20-1 CSAREGQYF
many TRBJ2-2 TRBV29-1 CSVAVLRSSGRNTGELFF
many TRBJ1-1 TRBV20-1 CSARGDFDTEAFF
. TRBJ1-2 TRBV29-1 CSSRDDYYGYTF
. TRBJ2-2 TRBV2 CASSGRRENTGELSW
. TRBJ2-7 TRBV3-1 CASSHRTSGRRGYEQYF
many TRBJ1-6 TRBV11-2 CASSLDRWGNSPLHF
once TRBJ1-1 TRBV5-6 CASSEDRGLYGYTEAFF
many TRBJ2-7 TRBV12-5 CASGLVLTSGTPSYEQYF
many TRBJ2-7 TRBV20-1 CSAREPGQDRNEQYF
few TRBJ2-7 TRBV5-5 CASRGEDGRQLTYEQYF
few TRBJ1-1 TRBV27 CASSLLGRDTEAFF
many TRBJ1-1 TRBV12-3/TRBV12-4 CASRNPGPTEAFF
few TRBJ1-3 TRBV30 CAWRAGNTIYF